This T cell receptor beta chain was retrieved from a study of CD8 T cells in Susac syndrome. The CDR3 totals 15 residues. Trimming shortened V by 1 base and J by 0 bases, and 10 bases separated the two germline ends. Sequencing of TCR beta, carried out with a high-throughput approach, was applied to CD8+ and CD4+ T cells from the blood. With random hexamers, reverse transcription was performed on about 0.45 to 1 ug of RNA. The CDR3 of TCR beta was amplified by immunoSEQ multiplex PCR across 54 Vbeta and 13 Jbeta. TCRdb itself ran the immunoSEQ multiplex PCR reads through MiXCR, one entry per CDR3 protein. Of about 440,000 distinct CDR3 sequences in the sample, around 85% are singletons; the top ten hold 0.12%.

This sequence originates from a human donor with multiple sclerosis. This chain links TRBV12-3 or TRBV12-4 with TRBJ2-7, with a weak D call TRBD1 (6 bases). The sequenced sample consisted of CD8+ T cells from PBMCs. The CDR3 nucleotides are TGTGCCAGCAGTTTAGTGGGACACCTCTCCTACGAGCAGTACTTC. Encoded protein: CASSLVGHLSYEQYF.